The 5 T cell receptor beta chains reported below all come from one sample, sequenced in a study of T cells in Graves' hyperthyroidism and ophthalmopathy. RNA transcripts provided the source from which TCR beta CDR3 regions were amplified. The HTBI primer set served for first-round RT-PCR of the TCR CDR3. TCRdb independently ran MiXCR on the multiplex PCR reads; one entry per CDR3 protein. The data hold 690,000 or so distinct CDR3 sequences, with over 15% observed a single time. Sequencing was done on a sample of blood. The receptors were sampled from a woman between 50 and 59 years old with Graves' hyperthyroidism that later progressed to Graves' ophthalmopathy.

For the CDR3, the DNA is TGTGCCAGCAGCTTTGTCAGGGACCAAGAGACCCAGTACTTC. Amino acids: CASSFVRDQETQYF. The genes are TRBV7-9 and TRBJ2-5, with D maybe TRBD1 (5 bases). Per the germline V gene, CDR1 is SEHNR and CDR2 is FQNEAQ (reference sequence). Trimming stripped 3 bases from V and 0 bases from J, with 8 bases between. The CDR3 spans 14 residues. Full variable domain (outside the CDR3, taken from reference TRBV7-9 and TRBJ2-5): DTGVSQNPRHKITKRGQNVTFRCDPISEHNRLYWYRQTLGQGPEFLTYFQNEAQLEKSRLLSDRFSAERPKGSFSTLEIQRTEQGDSAMYLCASSFVRDQETQYFGPGTRLLVL.

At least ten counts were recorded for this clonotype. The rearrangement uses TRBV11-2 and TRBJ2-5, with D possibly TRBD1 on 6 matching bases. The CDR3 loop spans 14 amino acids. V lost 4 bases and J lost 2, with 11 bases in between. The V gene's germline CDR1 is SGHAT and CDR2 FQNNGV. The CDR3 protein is CASSYAGTQETQYF. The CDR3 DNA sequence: TGTGCCAGCAGCTACGCCGGGACACAAGAGACCCAGTACTTC.

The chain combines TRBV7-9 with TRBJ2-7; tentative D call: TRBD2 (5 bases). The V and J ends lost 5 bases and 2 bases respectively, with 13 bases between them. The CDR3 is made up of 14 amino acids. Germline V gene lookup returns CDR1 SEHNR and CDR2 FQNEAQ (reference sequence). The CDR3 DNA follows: TGTGCCAGCAGCACCACGGGATTTCCCTACGAGCAGTACTTC. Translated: CASSTTGFPYEQYF.

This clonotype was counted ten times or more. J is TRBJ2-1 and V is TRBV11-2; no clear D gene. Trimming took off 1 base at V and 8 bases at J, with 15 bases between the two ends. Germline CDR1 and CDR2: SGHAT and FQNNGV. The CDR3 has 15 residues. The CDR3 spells CASSLAPLGRDEQFF. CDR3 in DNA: TGTGCCAGCAGCTTAGCCCCTTTAGGAAGGGATGAGCAGTTCTTC.

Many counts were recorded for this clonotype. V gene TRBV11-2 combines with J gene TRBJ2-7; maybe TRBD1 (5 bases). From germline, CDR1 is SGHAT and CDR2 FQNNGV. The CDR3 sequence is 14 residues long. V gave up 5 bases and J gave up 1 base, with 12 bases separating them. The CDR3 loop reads CASSVPGISYEQYF. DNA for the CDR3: TGTGCCAGCAGCGTACCAGGGATTTCCTACGAGCAGTACTTC.